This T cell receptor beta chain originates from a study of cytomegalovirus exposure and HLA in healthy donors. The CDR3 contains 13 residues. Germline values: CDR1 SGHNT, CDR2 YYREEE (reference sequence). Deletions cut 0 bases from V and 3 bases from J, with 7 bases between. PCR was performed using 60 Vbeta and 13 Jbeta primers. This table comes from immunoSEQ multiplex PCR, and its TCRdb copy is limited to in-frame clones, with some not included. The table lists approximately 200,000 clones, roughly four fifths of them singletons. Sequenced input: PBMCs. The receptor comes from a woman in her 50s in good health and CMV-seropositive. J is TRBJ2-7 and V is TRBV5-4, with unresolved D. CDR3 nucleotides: TGTGCCAGCAGCTTGGAAGCTAGCTACGAGCAGTACTTC. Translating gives CASSLEASYEQYF.